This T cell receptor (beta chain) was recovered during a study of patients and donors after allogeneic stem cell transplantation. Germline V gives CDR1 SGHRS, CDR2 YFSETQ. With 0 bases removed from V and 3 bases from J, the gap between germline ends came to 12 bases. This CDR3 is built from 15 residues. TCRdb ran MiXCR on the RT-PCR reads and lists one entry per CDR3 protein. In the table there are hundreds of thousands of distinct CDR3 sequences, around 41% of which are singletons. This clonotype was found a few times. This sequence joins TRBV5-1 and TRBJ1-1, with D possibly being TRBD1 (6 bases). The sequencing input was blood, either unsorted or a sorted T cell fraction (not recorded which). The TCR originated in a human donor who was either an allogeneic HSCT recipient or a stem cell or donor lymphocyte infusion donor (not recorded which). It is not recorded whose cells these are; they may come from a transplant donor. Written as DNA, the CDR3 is TGCGCCAGCAGCTTGGTTCAGGGGAGGGACACTGAAGCTTTCTTT. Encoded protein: CASSLVQGRDTEAFF.